This T cell receptor (beta chain) was sequenced for a study of T cell responses to AZD1222 COVID-19 vaccine (dated by TCRdb to the early 2020s). Background on the whole study: TCR sequencing covered 230 or so trial participants: about 210 given two doses of AZD1222 and about 26 given two doses of MenACWY control vaccine. Trial participants were enrolled by age into subgroups of 18-55, 56-69 and 70-plus years, and roughly 150, 30 and 60 TCR-sequenced participants, respectively, were included in these subgroups.

Broad study findings and their caveats: Reportedly, close to half of the unique spike-specific TCRs recognized epitopes lying outside the regions that are mutated in the B.1.351 and B.1.1.7 variants. In the small 56-69-year group, the increase in depth fell short of significance, most likely because of low power. Because no day 14 peak-response samples were available, the repertoires could be characterized only after the peak T cell response. Only a handful of AZD1222 recipients were SARS-CoV-2 seropositive at baseline, limiting conclusions about previously exposed vaccinees. After two AZD1222 doses, spike-specific TCR breadth and depth were significantly higher than at day 0 and than in MenACWY recipients. Participants were mostly white British, with more females than males. The authors suggested clonal diversity may have been underestimated. The vaccine-associated CD4 TCRs covered the entire spike protein, and the dominant responses fell in regions 160-218 and 743-854.

With respect to this clone: Its antigen is currently not known. Per-base quality was not reported, and no clone a single base away is much larger than it.

The CDR3 regions of human TCRbeta chains were subjected to immunosequencing. Processing in the source paper ran as follows. Repertoire TCRs were matched against a reference library of SARS-CoV-2-specific TCRs generated with the MIRA antigen-specificity platform. Breadth was defined as the fraction of unique TCRs that were SARS-CoV-2-associated. Depth was defined as the fraction of total T cells that were SARS-CoV-2-associated. Using the MIRA data, each spike-specific TCR was mapped to the spike region that the TCR reacts to and placed in a CD4 or CD8 class. Log10-transformed breadth and depth values were compared by one-way ANOVA with Sidak's multiple comparisons tests. TCRdb re-hosts the immuneACCESS table, in-frame sequences only. Its copies lack some clones; in the studies checked, an unresolved V gene accounts for under half of them, and the cause for the rest is not known. That table furnishes V, J and clone size, whereas the DNA furnished D and trimming. The sample yields 30,000 to 40,000 clones; roughly 90% were counted once. The ten most abundant clones make up 14% of the sample.

The time point label, read with the paper, signifies: about 28 days (+/-7) after the second vaccine dose. AZD1222 recipients given second doses at about 4 weeks or at about 12 weeks were pooled, since spike-specific TCR depth and breadth were not found to differ between the two schedules. Samples from vaccinated people were obtained from the UK trials COV001 and COV002, which included a single-blind randomized controlled phase 2/3 trial of AZD1222 (ChAdOx1 nCoV-19) in healthy adults. Trial participant PBMC samples were collected at day 0 and day 28 after the second dose for TCRbeta chain sequencing. The germline V gene provides CDR1 SGHNT and CDR2 YENEEA. V is pared back by 0 bases and J by 5 bases, with 13 bases lying between the germline termini. Including the terminal cysteine and phenylalanine, the CDR3 comprises 16 residues. Only the CDR3 DNA stays, 48 bases, in frame from base 1.

The material sequenced was peripheral blood, taken 28 days after the second AZD1222 dose. The sequence derives from an adult who received the AZD1222 COVID-19 vaccine. The chain uses TRBV11-3 and TRBJ2-2, with TRBD2 perhaps the D gene, on 5 matching bases. The DNA is TGTGCCAGCAGCTTAGAGGGAGCTCTCGGGACCGGGGAGCTGTTTTTT. Translated, it gives CASSLEGALGTGELFF.